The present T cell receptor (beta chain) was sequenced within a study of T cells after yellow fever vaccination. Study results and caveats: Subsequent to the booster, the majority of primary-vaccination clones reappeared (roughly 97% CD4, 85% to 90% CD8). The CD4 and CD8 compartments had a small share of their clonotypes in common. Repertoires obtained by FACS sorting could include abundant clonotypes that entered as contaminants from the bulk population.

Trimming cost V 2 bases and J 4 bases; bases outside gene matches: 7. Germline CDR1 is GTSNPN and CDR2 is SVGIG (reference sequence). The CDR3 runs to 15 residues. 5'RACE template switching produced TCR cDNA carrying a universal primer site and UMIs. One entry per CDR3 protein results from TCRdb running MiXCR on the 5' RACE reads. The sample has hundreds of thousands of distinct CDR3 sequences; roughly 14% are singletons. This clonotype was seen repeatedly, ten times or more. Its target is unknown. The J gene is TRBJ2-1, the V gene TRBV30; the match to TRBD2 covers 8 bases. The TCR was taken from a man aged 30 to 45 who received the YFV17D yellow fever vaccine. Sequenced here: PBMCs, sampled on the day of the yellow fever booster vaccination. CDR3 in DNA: TGTGCCTGGAGTCGGGATAGCGGGATATACAATGAGCAGTTCTTC. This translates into CAWSRDSGIYNEQFF.